This TCR beta chain appears in the sequencing data of a study of T cell changes during pregnancy in multiple sclerosis. The table came from immunoSEQ multiplex PCR; TCRdb's copy has only in-frame clones and leaves some out. The sample holds under 50,000 clones; about nine tenths are singletons and the top ten take more than 0.45%. Trimming removed 4 bases from V and 4 bases from J, with 8 bases in between. There are 13 residues in the CDR3. In germline, CDR1 is LNHDA, CDR2 SQIVND (reference sequence). The material sequenced was CD4+ T cells from peripheral blood mononuclear cells, taken in the first trimester of pregnancy. The clonotype was recovered from a female donor in good health, enrolled as a control in a pregnancy study. The J gene is TRBJ1-5, the V gene TRBV19; a weak D match, TRBD1 (5 bases). The CDR3 loop is CASSKAGNQPQHF. CDR3 sequence (DNA): TGTGCCAGTAGTAAGGCAGGGAATCAGCCCCAGCATTTT.